This TCR beta chain stems from a study of blood T cell repertoires in COVID-19. On the study more broadly: Spain, Italy and the United States supplied samples that represented acute and convalescent COVID-19.

Data came from immunoSEQ multiplex PCR; TCRdb stores just in-frame clones and leaves some out. This sample has more than 200,000 clones, with about 80% found just once. Trimming pared 5 bases from V and 2 bases from J, leaving 13 bases between. From germline, CDR1 is PRHDT and CDR2 FYEKMQ (reference sequence). The CDR3 is 14 amino acids. The V and J genes are TRBV13 and TRBJ2-7; perhaps TRBD1 as D (5 bases). This TCR was recovered from a man at least 80 years old with acute or convalescent COVID-19. The sample taken for sequencing was peripheral blood. In nucleotides, the CDR3 is TGTGCCAGCAGCCCCGCAGGGCCCGCCTACGAGCAGTACTTC. Translating it yields CASSPAGPAYEQYF.